The clone carrying this TCR beta chain was recorded many times. This entry comes from a study of T cells in Graves' hyperthyroidism and ophthalmopathy. This CDR3 comprises 15 residues. The V and J ends lost 4 bases and 4 bases, in that order; junction bases with no gene match: 6. Germline assignment: CDR1 MDHEN and CDR2 SYDVKM. TCR beta CDR3 region amplification was performed from RNA transcripts. The primer set for the first-round RT-PCR of the TCR CDR3 was HTBI. TCRdb redid the calling of the multiplex PCR reads with MiXCR, one entry per CDR3 protein. There are a few hundred thousand distinct CDR3 sequences in the sample; roughly a sixth occur only once, and under 20% lies in the top ten.

Sequenced material: blood. The receptor was isolated from a woman aged 18-35 years with Graves' ophthalmopathy. The V call is TRBV28, the J call TRBJ2-7; 11 bases agree with TRBD2. CDR3 region: CASSSRLAGRYEQYF. In DNA, the CDR3 is TGTGCCAGCAGTTCCAGACTAGCGGGGAGGTACGAGCAGTACTTC.